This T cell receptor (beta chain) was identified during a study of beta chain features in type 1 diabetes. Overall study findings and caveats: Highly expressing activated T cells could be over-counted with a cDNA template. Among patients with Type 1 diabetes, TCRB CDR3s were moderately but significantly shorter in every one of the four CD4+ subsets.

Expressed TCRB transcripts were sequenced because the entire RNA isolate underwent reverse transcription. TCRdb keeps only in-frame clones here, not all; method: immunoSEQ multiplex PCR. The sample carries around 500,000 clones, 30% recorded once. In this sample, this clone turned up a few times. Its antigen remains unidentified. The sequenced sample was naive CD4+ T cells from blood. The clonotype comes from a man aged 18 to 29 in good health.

CDR3 nucleotide sequence: TGTGCCAGTAGTCTAGGACGGAGGCAGTTCTTC. Amino acid sequence: CASSLGRRQFF. The V and J genes are TRBV19 and TRBJ2-1, with D unresolved. This CDR3 region has 11 residues. Trimming removed 5 bases at V and 12 bases at J, with 11 bases between. Germline-derived CDR1 and CDR2 are LNHDA and SQIVND (reference sequence).